The 22 T cell receptor beta chains in this list originate from one sample, sequenced in a study of shared clonotypes between healthy human individuals (dated by TCRdb to about 2020). Library creation used the immunoSEQ multiplex PCR assay. TCRdb holds this immuneACCESS table with in-frame rearrangements only. Some clones are missing; in checked studies, unresolved V genes explain under half, and the rest has no known cause. The sample data list millions of clones, and 90% to 95% of these were observed just once. Of the sample, 0.1% to 0.15% falls within the top ten clones. The sample consisted of naive CD4+ T cells sorted from blood. The sample's cell subset or site, from its label and the paper: CD45RA+ positively selected. The origin of the receptors is a man aged 18-30 years in good health.

The chain uses TRBV28 and TRBJ2-1; the D gene could be TRBD1 or TRBD2 (5 bases each). Trimming removed 7 bases at V and 4 bases at J, with 26 bases between. From germline, CDR1 is MDHEN and CDR2 SYDVKM. This CDR3 contains 18 residues. CDR3 DNA: TGTGCCAGCACCGTAGGTTGGACTGGGACCAGAGCTTACAATGAGCAGTTCTTC. It translates to CASTVGWTGTRAYNEQFF.

This clone was seen only once. The CDR3 is CASSSTATGGADGEAFF. CDR3 nucleotide sequence: TGTGCCAGCAGTAGTACCGCGACAGGGGGCGCAGATGGTGAAGCTTTCTTT. V and J are TRBV7-2 and TRBJ1-1; 10 bases line up with TRBD1. The CDR3 loop spans 17 amino acids. J gave up 7 bases and V 6 bases, and 17 bases lay outside the gene matches. Germline V CDR1 and CDR2: SGHTA, FQGNSA.

This clone was detected once. The chain has TRBV5-4 and TRBJ2-7; TRBD2 aligns across 7 bases. Trimming removed 2 bases from V and 2 bases from J; junction bases left unmatched: 7. CDR1 and CDR2 (germline): SGHNT, YYREEE (reference sequence). The CDR3 runs 15 residues. In nucleotides, the CDR3 is TGTGCCAGCAGCTTTGAGGGAGGGACCCCCTACGAGCAGTACTTC. It translates to CASSFEGGTPYEQYF.

The sample holds a few counts of this clone. Other DNA sequences from this sample encode an identical CDR3 as well. J is TRBJ1-4 and V is TRBV5-1, with D uncertain. Trimming removed 0 bases from V and 0 bases from J, with 12 bases in between. The germline CDR1 and CDR2 sequences are SGHRS and YFSETQ. This CDR3 contains 17 residues. The CDR3 reads CASSLARRAATNEKLFF. In DNA, the CDR3 is TGCGCCAGCAGCTTGGCGCGTCGAGCGGCAACTAATGAAAAACTGTTTTTT.

On this clone: The same CDR3 also results from other DNA sequences found in this sample. J is TRBJ2-3 and V is TRBV5-1, with 10 positions matching TRBD2. There are 14 residues in the CDR3. V shed 3 bases, J shed 3 bases, and the junction held 1 base outside the gene matches. Germline CDR1 is SGHRS and CDR2 is YFSETQ. The CDR3 is CASSSAGGTDTQYF. The CDR3, as DNA: TGCGCCAGCAGCTCAGCGGGAGGGACAGATACGCAGTATTTT.

The chain is built from TRBV27 and TRBJ1-1, with D perhaps TRBD1 (5 bases). The CDR3 consists of 14 residues. Germline lookup yields CDR1 MNHEY and CDR2 SMNVEV (reference sequence). V lost 4 bases and J lost 6, with 15 bases in between. CDR3 sequence: CASSSRGRISEAFF. The CDR3 coding sequence is TGTGCCAGCAGTTCGCGGGGGAGAATCTCTGAAGCTTTCTTT.

V is TRBV6-1 and J is TRBJ1-5, with a tentative D call TRBD1 (6 bases). CDR3 length equals 13 residues. CDR1 MNHNS and CDR2 SASEGT come from the germline V gene. V gave up 10 bases and J gave up 5 bases, with 15 bases separating them. DNA for the CDR3: TGTGCCACCTTGGACAGTCGGTATCAGCCCCAGCATTTT. Protein sequence: CATLDSRYQPQHF.

The chain links TRBV5-1 to TRBJ1-5; no reliable D call. CDR1 is SGHRS, CDR2 YFSETQ, per germline. V lost 0 bases and J 5 bases, leaving 12 bases between the germline ends. The CDR3 is made up of 15 amino acids. In DNA, the CDR3 is TGCGCCAGCAGCTTGGGGTTTGGGCAGCATCAGCCCCAGCATTTT. Protein product: CASSLGFGQHQPQHF.

The chain couples TRBV5-1 to TRBJ2-1, with 12 bases matching TRBD2. The CDR3 runs to 22 residues. Trimming cost V 0 bases and J 1 base; bases outside gene matches: 17. Germline V gene data show CDR1 as SGHRS and CDR2 as YFSETQ. CDR3 sequence reads: CASSLVPGLAGMARGSYNEQFF. CDR3 nucleotide sequence: TGCGCCAGCAGCTTGGTCCCCGGACTAGCGGGAATGGCCAGGGGTTCCTACAATGAGCAGTTCTTC.

J is TRBJ2-6 and V is TRBV19, with D perhaps TRBD1 (6 bases). CDR1 is LNHDA and CDR2 is SQIVND in the germline V gene (reference sequence). V gave up 6 bases and J gave up 2 bases, with 8 bases separating them. This CDR3 is built from 14 residues. The CDR3 loop is CASRDSPGANVLTF. The CDR3, as DNA: TGTGCCAGTAGGGACAGTCCTGGGGCCAACGTCCTGACTTTC.

The J gene is TRBJ2-7, the V gene TRBV19, with 9 positions matching TRBD2. Germline CDR1 and CDR2: LNHDA and SQIVND (reference sequence). The V and J ends lost 6 bases and 6 bases, in that order; junction bases with no gene match: 18. CDR3 length: 17 residues. CDR3 nucleotides: TGTGCCAGTAGCCGATGGGTAGCGGGAGATAGACGGGCCGAGCAGTACTTC. Its translation is CASSRWVAGDRRAEQYF.

V and J are TRBV14 and TRBJ1-3; the D is unclear. The V and J ends lost 5 bases and 0 bases respectively, with 8 bases between them. Germline V gene lookup returns CDR1 SGHDN and CDR2 FVKESK. The CDR3 consists of 14 residues. For the CDR3, the DNA is TGTGCCAGCAGCGATCAGCTCTCTGGAAACACCATATATTTT. Residues: CASSDQLSGNTIYF.

The chain has TRBV30 and TRBJ2-2; 13 bases map to TRBD2. This CDR3 has 18 amino acids. With 2 bases clipped from V and 5 bases from J, the junction kept 11 bases outside the gene matches. Looked up from germline, CDR1 is GTSNPN and CDR2 is SVGIG (reference sequence). DNA of the CDR3: TGTGCCTGGAGTATAAGACTAGCGGGGGGTCTCAAGACCGGGGAGCTGTTTTTT. Its translation: CAWSIRLAGGLKTGELFF.

Regarding this clone: Other DNA sequences in this sample translate to the same CDR3. V and J are TRBV7-8 and TRBJ2-2; D gene unclear. The CDR3 spans 13 residues. V dropped 1 base and J dropped 6 bases, with 6 bases sitting between them. CDR1 and CDR2 (germline): SGHVS, FQNEAQ. CDR3 nucleotides: TGTGCCAGCAGCTTAGTGGGATCCGGGGAGCTGTTTTTT. It yields the protein CASSLVGSGELFF.

The rearrangement links TRBV5-1 to TRBJ2-1, with 8 bases identical to TRBD1. Germline V gene sequence: CDR1 SGHRS, CDR2 YFSETQ. The CDR3 is made up of 16 amino acids. Trimming at V came to 0 bases and at J to 6 bases, leaving 8 bases not matched to a gene. The chain's CDR3 is CASSLGPRGQANEQFF. The CDR3 region has the DNA TGCGCCAGCAGCTTGGGGCCCAGGGGGCAAGCCAATGAGCAGTTCTTC.

The chain carries TRBV7-6 and TRBJ1-1; 7 bases align to TRBD1. This CDR3 is built from 15 residues. Germline V CDR1 and CDR2: SGHVS, FNYEAQ. The junction had 9 bases not matched to a gene; V was cut back by 5 bases and J by 3 bases. CDR3 in amino acids: CASSVRTGADTEAFF. As DNA, the CDR3 is TGTGCCAGCAGCGTAAGAACAGGGGCGGACACTGAAGCTTTCTTT.

This sequence joins TRBV6-1 and TRBJ1-1, with D perhaps matching TRBD1 (5 bases). The V and J ends lost 6 bases and 6 bases respectively, with 17 bases between them. This CDR3 has 14 amino acids. CDR1 is MNHNS, CDR2 SASEGT, per germline. The CDR3: CASSRTDILPEAFF. For the CDR3, the DNA is TGTGCCAGCAGCCGAACGGACATCCTTCCTGAAGCTTTCTTT.

Remarks on this clone: Other nucleotide sequences in the sample specify the same CDR3. V is TRBV5-1 and J is TRBJ1-1, with TRBD1 matching 7 bases. The CDR3 spans 15 residues. Germline loops: CDR1 SGHRS, CDR2 YFSETQ. V trimming: 0 bases; J trimming: 2 bases; junction bases outside the gene matches: 4. The CDR3 nucleotides are TGCGCCAGCAGCTTGGTTCAGGGGGGAAACACTGAAGCTTTCTTT. Protein sequence: CASSLVQGGNTEAFF.

A word on this clone: Other nucleotide sequences from this sample produce the same CDR3. The CDR3 here is CASSSLGNNEQFF. CDR3 nucleotides: TGCGCCAGCAGCTCGCTCGGCAACAATGAGCAGTTCTTC. The rearrangement joins TRBV5-1 to TRBJ2-1, with D uncertain. Germline V gene lookup returns CDR1 SGHRS and CDR2 YFSETQ. V was shortened by 3 bases and J by 5 bases, with 9 bases between the two germline ends. CDR3 size: 13 residues.

J is TRBJ1-5 and V is TRBV2; TRBD1 is a possible D gene (5 bases). The germline V gene has CDR1 SNHLY and CDR2 FYNNEI. V dropped 2 bases and J dropped 5 bases, with 16 bases sitting between them. This CDR3 spans 16 amino acids. The CDR3 DNA follows: TGTGCCAGCAGTGAAAGGGCAGGGAAAGGGCATCAGCCCCAGCATTTT. It translates to CASSERAGKGHQPQHF.

On this clone: Other nucleotide sequences from this sample produce the same CDR3. The V gene is TRBV28, the J gene TRBJ2-2, with D possibly called TRBD1 or TRBD2 (5 bases each). Between the trimmed V and J ends, which lost 11 bases and 6 bases, there was a span of 13 bases. The length of the CDR3 is 12 residues. From germline, CDR1 is MDHEN and CDR2 SYDVKM. CDR3: CAGRRGAGELFF. The CDR3, as DNA: TGTGCCGGCCGAAGGGGAGCCGGGGAGCTGTTTTTT.

The chain links TRBV10-2 to TRBJ2-1, with 10 positions matching TRBD2. The CDR3 length is 15 residues. Germline CDR1 is WSHSY and CDR2 is SAAADI. Unmatched junction bases numbered 9, after V lost 4 bases and J lost 9 bases. CDR3 in amino acids: CASSGSSGGLVEQFF. CDR3 coding DNA: TGCGCCAGCAGTGGGTCTAGCGGGGGTCTTGTTGAGCAGTTCTTC.